Given below is one TCR beta chain in context. This sample was taken from a study of blood T cells in healthy people across ages. Together with a sample-barcoded 5' primer, a J-beta primer mix was included in a second PCR lasting roughly 6 to 12 cycles. From the 5' RACE reads, TCRdb called clonotypes with MiXCR, one entry per CDR3 protein. The data contain around 2 million distinct CDR3 sequences, 39% of them singletons. Germline-derived CDR1 and CDR2 are SGHRS and YFSETQ. Trimming pared 0 bases from V and 6 bases from J, leaving 19 bases between. This CDR3 comprises 16 residues. The rearrangement joins TRBV5-1 to TRBJ2-7, with D uncertain. The sequence was obtained from a human donor in good health. The sequenced sample consisted of blood. The chain's CDR3 is CASSLAVGPKGIEQYF. Here the CDR3 DNA reads TGCGCCAGCAGCTTGGCCGTCGGACCGAAAGGCATCGAGCAGTACTTC.